Listed below are T cell receptor beta chains from one sample, sequenced in a study of low-dose radiotherapy and immunotherapy resistance in tumors. Each CDR3 protein gets one entry after TCRdb re-called the reads with MiXCR. This sample yields 60,000 to 75,000 distinct CDR3 sequences, of which approximately 26% are seen a single time; less than 8% belongs to the top ten. Sequenced here: PBMCs, sampled before treatment. The receptors come from a male donor with rectosigmoid adenocarcinoma. Both conserved end residues are part of each CDR3. The D gene is left open where the match is weak. The size of a clone is reported for some rows only, either as once, few or many, or as a class for expanded clones.

CDR3: CASSQEAPGIPNYGYTF
DNA: TGTGCCAGCAGCCAAGAGGCCCCAGGGATCCCTAACTATGGCTACACCTTC
length: 17
J: TRBJ1-2
size: many
V: TRBV4-2
D: -

CDR3: CASSQENHSNQPQHF
DNA: TGTGCCAGCAGCCAAGAGAATCATAGCAATCAGCCCCAGCATTTT
length: 15
J: TRBJ1-5
size: many
V: TRBV3-1
D: -

CDR3: CASSPGQALYEQYF
DNA: TGTGCCAGCAGTCCGGGACAGGCTCTTTACGAGCAGTACTTC
length: 14
J: TRBJ2-7
size: many
V: TRBV27
D: TRBD1

CDR3: CASSYLLEAFF
DNA: TGTGCCAGCAGTTACTTGCTTGAAGCTTTCTTT
length: 11
J: TRBJ1-1
size: many
V: TRBV6-2/TRBV6-3
D: -

CDR3: CASSDPGGSNTGELFF
DNA: TGCGCCAGCAGTGACCCAGGGGGATCGAACACCGGGGAGCTGTTTTTT
length: 16
J: TRBJ2-2
size: -
V: TRBV10-2
D: TRBD1

CDR3: CSVDPPSGGQTQYF
DNA: TGCAGCGTTGACCCCCCTTCGGGAGGACAGACCCAGTACTTC
length: 14
J: TRBJ2-5
size: many
V: TRBV29-1
D: TRBD2

CDR3: CASSEGRGNEQFF
DNA: TGTGCCAGCAGTGAAGGGCGGGGCAATGAGCAGTTCTTC
length: 13
J: TRBJ2-1
size: many
V: TRBV2
D: -

CDR3: CASSLGGPWSEQFF
DNA: TGTGCCAGCAGTTTGGGAGGGCCGTGGTCTGAGCAGTTCTTC
length: 14
J: TRBJ2-1
size: medium-sized
V: TRBV6-2/TRBV6-3
D: TRBD2

CDR3: CASSYIGGQYNEQFF
DNA: TGTGCCAGCAGTTACATCGGGGGCCAATACAATGAGCAGTTCTTC
length: 15
J: TRBJ2-1
size: many
V: TRBV6-2/TRBV6-3
D: -

CDR3: CASSRDSFSYEQYF
DNA: TGTGCCAGCAGCCGCGATTCCTTCTCCTACGAGCAGTACTTC
length: 14
J: TRBJ2-7
size: many
V: TRBV7-9
D: -

CDR3: CSARTGRAKSYTF
DNA: TGCAGTGCCCGGACAGGGAGGGCGAAAAGCTACACCTTC
length: 13
J: TRBJ1-2
size: many
V: TRBV20-1
D: TRBD1

CDR3: CASSFSQEQPQHF
DNA: TGTGCCAGCAGCTTCTCGCAAGAACAGCCCCAGCATTTT
length: 13
J: TRBJ1-5
size: many
V: TRBV7-2
D: -

CDR3: CASSSGPLYGYTF
DNA: TGTGCCAGCAGTTCGGGACCGCTCTATGGCTACACCTTC
length: 13
J: TRBJ1-2
size: many
V: TRBV12-3/TRBV12-4
D: -

CDR3: CASSFTGATNTQYF
DNA: TGTGCCAGCAGCTTTACGGGGGCCACAAATACGCAGTATTTT
length: 14
J: TRBJ2-3
size: many
V: TRBV7-2
D: -

CDR3: CAASGVGAYVQYF
DNA: TGCGCCGCCAGCGGCGTGGGGGCCTATGTGCAGTACTTC
length: 13
J: TRBJ2-7
size: -
V: TRBV10-2
D: -

CDR3: CASSLILTSGTYNEQFF
DNA: TGTGCCAGCAGCTTAATCCTGACTAGCGGGACCTACAATGAGCAGTTCTTC
length: 17
J: TRBJ2-1
size: many
V: TRBV6-2/TRBV6-3
D: TRBD2

CDR3: CASGLRSGFDYGYTF
DNA: TGTGCCAGCGGGCTTAGGTCGGGATTTGACTATGGCTACACCTTC
length: 15
J: TRBJ1-2
size: many
V: TRBV6-1
D: -